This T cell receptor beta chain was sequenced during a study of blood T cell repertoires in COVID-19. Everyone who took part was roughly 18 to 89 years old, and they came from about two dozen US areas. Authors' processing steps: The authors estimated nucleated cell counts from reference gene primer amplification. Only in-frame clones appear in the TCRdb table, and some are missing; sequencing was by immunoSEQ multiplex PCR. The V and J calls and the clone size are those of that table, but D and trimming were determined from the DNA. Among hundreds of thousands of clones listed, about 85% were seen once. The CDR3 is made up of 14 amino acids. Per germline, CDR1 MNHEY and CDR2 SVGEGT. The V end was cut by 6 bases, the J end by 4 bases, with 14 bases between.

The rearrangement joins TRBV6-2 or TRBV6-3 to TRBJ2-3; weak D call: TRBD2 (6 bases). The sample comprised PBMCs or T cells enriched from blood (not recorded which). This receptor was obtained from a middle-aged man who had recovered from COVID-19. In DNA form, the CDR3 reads TGTGCCAGCAGCCAGGGTGGAGGGTCAGATACGCAGTATTTT. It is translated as CASSQGGGSDTQYF.